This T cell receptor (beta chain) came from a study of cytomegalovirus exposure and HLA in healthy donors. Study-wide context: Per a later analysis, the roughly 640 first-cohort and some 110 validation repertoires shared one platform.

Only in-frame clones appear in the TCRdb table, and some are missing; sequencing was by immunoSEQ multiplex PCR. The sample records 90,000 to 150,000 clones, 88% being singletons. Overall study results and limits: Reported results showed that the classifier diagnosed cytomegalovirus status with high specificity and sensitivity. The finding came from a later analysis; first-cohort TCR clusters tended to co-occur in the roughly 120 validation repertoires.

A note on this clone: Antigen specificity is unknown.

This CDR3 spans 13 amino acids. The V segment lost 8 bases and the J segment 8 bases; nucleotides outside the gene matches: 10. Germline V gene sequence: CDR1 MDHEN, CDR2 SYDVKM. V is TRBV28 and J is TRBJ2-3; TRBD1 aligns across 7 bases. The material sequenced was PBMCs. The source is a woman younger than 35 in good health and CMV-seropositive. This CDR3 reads CASGTALSLTQYF. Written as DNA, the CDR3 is TGTGCCAGCGGGACAGCACTCTCCCTTACGCAGTATTTT.